This passage covers 29 T cell receptor beta chains from one sample sequenced in a study of blood T cell repertoires in COVID-19. Profiled with immunoSEQ multiplex PCR; TCRdb holds only in-frame clones, not every one. This table has about 160,000 clones, 82% appearing once. Specimen: peripheral blood. These receptors originate from a woman aged 40 to 50 with COVID-19, enrolled during active disease.

The genes are TRBV7-9 and TRBJ2-5, with 7 bases aligning to TRBD1. J was trimmed by 4 bases and V by 0 bases; bases with no gene match: 2. CDR1 SEHNR and CDR2 FQNEAQ come from the germline V gene (reference sequence). There are 14 residues in the CDR3. The CDR3: CASSLAGGRETQYF. CDR3 DNA sequence: TGTGCCAGCAGCTTAGCAGGGGGCCGAGAGACCCAGTACTTC.

The chain joins TRBV7-9 to TRBJ2-7; 7 bases line up with TRBD2. The germline V gene encodes CDR1 SEHNR and CDR2 FQNEAQ (reference sequence). This CDR3 spans 16 amino acids. V was pared by 5 bases and J by 1 base, with 11 bases of the junction left unmatched. The CDR3, as DNA: TGTGCCAGCAGCACGAAACTTGGGACTAATTCCTACGAGCAGTACTTC. Protein product: CASSTKLGTNSYEQYF.

Of note for this clone: Other DNA sequences in the sample encode the same CDR3. The J gene is TRBJ2-2, the V gene TRBV7-9; TRBD1 matches at 7 bases. With 4 bases clipped from V and 4 bases from J, the junction kept 6 bases outside the gene matches. Germline V gene sequence: CDR1 SEHNR, CDR2 FQNEAQ (reference sequence). The CDR3 is 15 residues long. The CDR3 DNA follows: TGTGCCAGCAGCTCGCGACAGGGCGGCACCGGGGAGCTGTTTTTT. It is translated as CASSSRQGGTGELFF.

V and J are TRBV24-1 and TRBJ1-3; 8 bases align to TRBD1. CDR1 and CDR2 (germline): KGHDR, SFDVKD. This CDR3 has 16 amino acids. Trimming at V came to 3 bases and at J to 4 bases, leaving 7 bases not matched to a gene. This CDR3 reads CATSDGTGLSGNTIYF. CDR3 nucleotide sequence: TGTGCCACCAGTGATGGGACAGGACTGTCAGGAAACACCATATATTTT.

To note about this clone: Sequence at one end of the junction differs from germline and may be a read error. The chain has TRBV7-8 and TRBJ2-5, with D tentatively TRBD2 (6 bases). The CDR3 has 13 residues. The germline V gene has CDR1 SGHVS and CDR2 FQNEAQ. CDR3 bases: TGTGCCAGCACCTTACGGGGGCAAGAGACCCAGTACTTC. Amino acid sequence: CASTLRGQETQYF.

The chain links TRBV7-9 to TRBJ2-7, with no clear D. V lost 8 bases, J lost 3 bases, and 8 bases lay in between. This CDR3 contains 11 residues. Germline assignment: CDR1 SEHNR and CDR2 FQNEAQ (reference sequence). The CDR3 reads CASGKFYEQYV. CDR3 in DNA: TGTGCCAGCGGCAAATTCTACGAGCAGTACGTC.

The CDR3 nucleotides read TGTGCCAGCAGCTTGGTGCCGACAGCCACTAATGAAAAACTGTTTTTT. Protein: CASSLVPTATNEKLFF. This sequence joins TRBV5-7 and TRBJ1-4; tentatively, D is TRBD1 (5 bases). TRBV5-7 is marked as an open reading frame, function uncertain. Deletions cut 0 bases from V and 2 bases from J, with 11 bases between. The CDR3 sequence is 16 residues long.

The CDR3, as DNA: TGTGCCAGCAGTAATAGCGGGGGGCTCTTCGAGCAGTACGTC. The encoded protein is CASSNSGGLFEQYV. The rearrangement uses TRBV6-5 and TRBJ2-7; 10 bases agree with TRBD2. The CDR3 extends over 14 amino acids. The trim removed 5 bases at V and 6 bases at J, leaving 7 bases unmatched. Germline loops: CDR1 MNHEY, CDR2 SVGAGI.

The sample holds one count of this clone. The V call is TRBV30, the J call TRBJ2-5; D possibly corresponds to TRBD2 (5 bases). Germline V gene data show CDR1 as GTSNPN and CDR2 as SVGIG (reference sequence). The V gene lost 4 bases and the J gene lost 1 base, with 10 bases spanning the gap. The CDR3 loop spans 13 amino acids. CDR3: CAWMGDSQETQYF. The CDR3 coding sequence is TGTGCCTGGATGGGAGACTCCCAAGAGACCCAGTACTTC.

The chain employs TRBV2 and TRBJ2-2; no firm D call. The germline V gene has CDR1 SNHLY and CDR2 FYNNEI. The V gene lost 7 bases and the J gene lost 3 bases, with 9 bases spanning the gap. This CDR3 contains 13 residues. The CDR3 DNA reads as TGTGCCAGCAAATATTCGGACACCGGGGAGCTGTTTTTT. Translated: CASKYSDTGELFF.

This clone has only a few counts. This chain joins TRBV2 and TRBJ2-5, with 13 bases matching TRBD2. Germline values: CDR1 SNHLY, CDR2 FYNNEI. The CDR3 loop spans 16 amino acids. V shed 6 bases, J shed 5 bases, and the junction held 9 bases outside the gene matches. This chain's CDR3 is CASSRTSGRIGETQYF. The CDR3 DNA reads TGTGCCAGCAGCCGGACTAGCGGGAGAATTGGGGAGACCCAGTACTTC.

This clone has just one count. CDR3 amino acids: CASNLDSFNEQFF. As DNA, the CDR3 is TGTGCCAGCAACCTGGACAGCTTCAATGAGCAGTTCTTC. V and J are TRBV2 and TRBJ2-1; D possibly corresponds to TRBD1 (6 bases). The CDR3 loop spans 13 amino acids. Germline V gene data show CDR1 as SNHLY and CDR2 as FYNNEI. V lost 7 bases to trimming and J lost 6 bases, with 13 bases between them.

The chain couples TRBV29-1 to TRBJ2-3; TRBD2 matches 11 bases. CDR3 length: 18 amino acids. CDR1 is SQVTM, CDR2 ANQGSEA, per germline. With 2 bases clipped from V and 1 base from J, the junction kept 11 bases outside the gene matches. The CDR3 reads CSVEYQWGSGGGTDTQYF. DNA of the CDR3: TGCAGCGTTGAATATCAATGGGGTAGCGGGGGGGGCACAGATACGCAGTATTTT.

This chain links TRBV28 with TRBJ2-1; 7 bases are a match to TRBD1. This CDR3 has 16 residues. Germline CDR1 MDHEN, CDR2 SYDVKM. J gave up 11 bases and V 2 bases, and 15 bases lay outside the gene matches. CDR3 loop: CASSLGTEISRVKQFF. In DNA form, the CDR3 reads TGTGCCAGCAGTTTAGGGACAGAAATATCCCGGGTTAAGCAGTTCTTC.

The rearrangement uses TRBV7-3 and TRBJ2-3, with 10 positions matching TRBD2. The length of the CDR3 is 15 residues. CDR1 and CDR2 (germline): SGHTA, FQGTGA. The J segment lost 5 bases and the V segment lost 5 bases, leaving 7 bases of the junction unmatched. The CDR3 DNA follows: TGTGCCAGCAGCACAAGCGGGGGGGCTGGAGATACGCAGTATTTT. The encoded protein is CASSTSGGAGDTQYF.

The chain is built from TRBV30 and TRBJ1-1; D is undetermined. Germline V lookup: CDR1 GTSNPN, CDR2 SVGIG (reference sequence). The ends were cut back, 3 bases at V and 4 bases at J, with 12 bases in the middle. This CDR3 spans 13 amino acids. The CDR3 region has the DNA TGTGCCTGGAGCGGGTACTTAGCCACTGAAGCTTTCTTT. It specifies CAWSGYLATEAFF.

The chain is built from TRBV7-2 and TRBJ2-2; 7 nucleotides agree with TRBD1. There are 15 residues in the CDR3. CDR1 is SGHTA and CDR2 is FQGNSA in the germline V gene. Unmatched junction bases numbered 5, after V lost 6 bases and J lost 1 base. CDR3 loop: CASRRQGRNTGELFF. CDR3 coding DNA: TGTGCCAGCAGACGACAGGGTAGGAACACCGGGGAGCTGTTTTTT.

The chain couples TRBV9 to TRBJ2-1, with 7 nucleotides matching TRBD2. Germline CDR1 and CDR2: SGDLS and YYNGEE. With 3 bases clipped from V and 2 bases from J, the junction kept 5 bases outside the gene matches. CDR3 length: 15 residues. The CDR3 sequence is CASSDAGEPYNEQFF. CDR3 nucleotides: TGTGCCAGCAGCGACGCGGGAGAGCCCTACAATGAGCAGTTCTTC.

The chain is built from TRBV4-1 and TRBJ2-3, with TRBD2 identical over 8 bases. CDR3 length: 20 residues. Germline CDR1 is MGHRA and CDR2 is YSYEKL. V was clipped by 1 base and J by 3 bases; unmatched bases: 18. This CDR3 reads CASSQAPGRGGLGETDTQYF. DNA for the CDR3: TGCGCCAGCAGCCAAGCCCCGGGACGGGGGGGCCTCGGCGAGACAGATACGCAGTATTTT.

The V and J genes are TRBV2 and TRBJ1-2; the match to TRBD1 covers 10 bases. Germline lookup yields CDR1 SNHLY and CDR2 FYNNEI. CDR3 length: 16 amino acids. Trimming removed 6 bases from V and 7 bases from J; junction bases left unmatched: 14. CDR3 nucleotides: TGTGCCAGCAGGGCGGGACAGGGGACCTCCTATCGTGGCTACACCTTC. Residues: CASRAGQGTSYRGYTF.

V and J are TRBV27 and TRBJ1-1, with D perhaps TRBD1 (6 bases). Trimming took off 8 bases at V and 1 base at J, with 11 bases between the two ends. Germline CDR1 is MNHEY and CDR2 is SMNVEV (reference sequence). This CDR3 comprises 13 residues. The CDR3 loop reads CASRTGRNTEAFF. In DNA, the CDR3 is TGTGCCAGCCGTACAGGGAGGAACACTGAAGCTTTCTTT.

This chain connects TRBV6-2 or TRBV6-3 to TRBJ2-3, with 9 nucleotides matching TRBD2. In germline, CDR1 is MNHEY, CDR2 SVGEGT. CDR3 length: 17 amino acids. The V and J ends lost 0 bases and 2 bases, in that order; junction bases with no gene match: 6. CDR3 residues: CASSYSTTSGHTDTQYF. The CDR3 DNA sequence: TGTGCCAGCAGTTACTCAACTACTAGCGGGCACACAGATACGCAGTATTTT.

The chain combines TRBV15 with TRBJ1-5; the D gene is possibly TRBD1 (6 bases). Deletions cut 8 bases from V and 6 bases from J, with 17 bases between. CDR1 and CDR2 (germline): LNHNV, YYDKDF (reference sequence). This CDR3 has 14 amino acids. CDR3 loop: CATSIGGVGQPQHF. In nucleotides, the CDR3 is TGTGCCACCTCTATTGGGGGCGTCGGTCAGCCCCAGCATTTT.

This clone was recorded only once. The V and J genes are TRBV21-1 and TRBJ2-1; TRBD2 is the table's D call, not checked against the DNA. TRBV21-1 is reported as a pseudogene. The CDR3 length is 16 residues. This chain's CDR3 is CASSAPGRSSYNEQFF. The CDR3 nucleotides read TGTGCCAGCAGCGCCCCGGGGAGGAGCTCCTACAATGAGCAGTTCTTC.

This chain uses TRBV29-1 with TRBJ2-3, with D perhaps TRBD2 (5 bases). CDR3 length: 15 residues. V shed 0 bases and J shed 0 bases, with 10 bases lying between them. Germline V gene lookup returns CDR1 SQVTM and CDR2 ANQGSEA. In DNA, the CDR3 is TGCAGCGTTGAAGATGTGCGGGCCAGCACAGATACGCAGTATTTT. Amino acid sequence: CSVEDVRASTDTQYF.

The genes are TRBV6-5 and TRBJ1-4, with D uncertain. Germline V lookup: CDR1 MNHEY, CDR2 SVGAGI. Trimming removed 4 bases at V and 0 bases at J, with 12 bases between. CDR3 length: 16 amino acids. The CDR3 nucleotides read TGTGCCAGCAGTTCCTCCCTCGGGGCAACTAATGAAAAACTGTTTTTT. Translation gives CASSSSLGATNEKLFF.

This chain connects TRBV3-1 (or the pseudogene TRBV3-2) to TRBJ2-2; 7 bases are shared with TRBD1. After removal of 8 bases from V and 8 bases from J, the junction contained 11 bases not matched to a gene. The CDR3 has 14 residues. From germline, CDR1 is LGHDT and CDR2 YNNKEL (reference sequence). Here the CDR3 reads CASQLTGDKGELFF. The CDR3 coding sequence is TGTGCCAGCCAACTAACAGGGGATAAGGGGGAGCTGTTTTTT.

The rearrangement uses TRBV7-9 and TRBJ1-1, with D perhaps matching TRBD1 (5 bases). The V gene lost 7 bases and the J gene lost 1 base, with 10 bases spanning the gap. Germline CDR1 SEHNR, CDR2 FQNEAQ (reference sequence). The CDR3 runs 13 residues. This CDR3 reads CASNYQGNTEAFF. The CDR3 region has the DNA TGTGCCAGCAACTATCAGGGGAACACTGAAGCTTTCTTT.

DNA of the CDR3: TGTGCCAGCAGCCTCCGGACAGGCGTAGAGACCCAGTACTTC. It encodes CASSLRTGVETQYF. V gene TRBV7-6 combines with J gene TRBJ2-5; 7 bases fit TRBD1. Germline V gene data show CDR1 as SGHVS and CDR2 as FNYEAQ. The CDR3 consists of 14 residues. Unmatched junction bases numbered 7, after V lost 5 bases and J lost 4 bases.